This is a list of T cell receptor beta chains from one sample in a study of T cells in Graves' hyperthyroidism and ophthalmopathy. MiXCR, applied by TCRdb to the multiplex PCR reads, yields one record per CDR3 protein. The data contain over 700,000 distinct CDR3 sequences, around a sixth of them singletons. Sequenced sample: blood. These receptors were collected from a woman between 50 and 59 years old with Graves' hyperthyroidism that later progressed to Graves' ophthalmopathy. Each CDR3 is given with its conserved first and last residue.

cdr3_aa j_call v_call
CSARDASRHFSNQPQHF TRBJ1-5 TRBV20-1
CSARTANSYNSSLHF TRBJ1-6 TRBV20-1
CASSLAGGLGFNEQFF TRBJ2-1 TRBV5-1
CSAPWWDTGELFF TRBJ2-2 TRBV20-1
CASSYSGSKNQPQHF TRBJ1-5 TRBV2
CASSSRNGRQGTNEKLFF TRBJ1-4 TRBV27
CSVERQGVQETQYF TRBJ2-5 TRBV29-1
CAISESPPGEQYF TRBJ2-7 TRBV10-3
CASSSPEDRAETEAFF TRBJ1-1 TRBV7-8
CAWSLIGTDTQYF TRBJ2-3 TRBV30
CSARGGRGGYTF TRBJ1-2 TRBV20-1
CASSLMTGHSNQPQHF TRBJ1-5 TRBV7-3
CSARVTGLRGEQFF TRBJ2-1 TRBV20-1
CASEGGYGQETQYF TRBJ2-5 TRBV2
CATSDLTGRVAFF TRBJ1-1 TRBV24-1
CASSIPPGQGGQPQHF TRBJ1-5 TRBV19
CASSHPGQGNEKLFF TRBJ1-4 TRBV7-9
CASSPPDLYGYTF TRBJ1-2 TRBV18
CASSVAPGYNYGYTF TRBJ1-2 TRBV9